This T cell receptor (beta chain) was observed in a study of T cell responses to AZD1222 COVID-19 vaccine. As regards this clone: The antigen is undetermined.

Using immunoSEQ multiplex PCR, the repertoire was profiled, and TCRdb retains in-frame clones only, with some absent. The table records about 66,000 clones, more than 75% of them present only once. General study findings and limits: There were repertoire samples only from the period after the peak T cell response. Just a handful of AZD1222 recipients were seropositive at baseline. Females outnumbered males among donors, who were mostly white British; clonal diversity was possibly underestimated.

There are 13 residues in the CDR3. The V end was cut by 4 bases, the J end by 3 bases, with 8 bases between. Germline assignment: CDR1 MGHDK and CDR2 SYGVNS. The receptor was derived from an adult in good health. The material was peripheral blood, obtained on day 0 of AZD1222 vaccination. The chain links TRBV25-1 to TRBJ2-3; TRBD1 is a possible D gene (6 bases). The CDR3: CASSAQGTDTQYF. The CDR3 region has the DNA TGTGCCAGCAGTGCGCAGGGGACAGATACGCAGTATTTT.